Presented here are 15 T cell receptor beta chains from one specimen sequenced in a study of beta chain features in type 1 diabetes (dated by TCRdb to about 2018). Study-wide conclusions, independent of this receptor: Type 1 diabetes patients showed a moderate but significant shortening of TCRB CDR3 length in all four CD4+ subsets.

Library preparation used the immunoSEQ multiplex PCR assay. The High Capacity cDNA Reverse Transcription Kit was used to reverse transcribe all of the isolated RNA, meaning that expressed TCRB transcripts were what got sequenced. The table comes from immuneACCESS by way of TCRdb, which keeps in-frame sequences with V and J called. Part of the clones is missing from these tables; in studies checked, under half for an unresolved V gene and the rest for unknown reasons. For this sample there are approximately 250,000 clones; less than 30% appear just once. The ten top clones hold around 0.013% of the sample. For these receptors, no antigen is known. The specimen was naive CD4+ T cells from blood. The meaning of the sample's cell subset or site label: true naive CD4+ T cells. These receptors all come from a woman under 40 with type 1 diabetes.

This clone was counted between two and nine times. CDR3 sequence: CSVGGQIGELFF. CDR3 sequence (DNA): TGCAGCGTTGGGGGACAGATCGGGGAGCTGTTTTTT. The chain employs TRBV29-1 and TRBJ2-2, with 7 positions matching TRBD1. The germline CDR1 and CDR2 sequences are SQVTM and ANQGSEA. Trimming removed 4 bases from V and 7 bases from J; junction bases left unmatched: 3. The CDR3 length is 12 residues.

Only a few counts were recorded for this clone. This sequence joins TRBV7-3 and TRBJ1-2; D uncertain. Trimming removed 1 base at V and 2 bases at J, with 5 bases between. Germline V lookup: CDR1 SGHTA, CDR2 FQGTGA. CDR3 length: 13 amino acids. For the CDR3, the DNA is TGTGCCAGCAGCTTAAATCCAAACTATGGCTACACCTTC. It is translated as CASSLNPNYGYTF.

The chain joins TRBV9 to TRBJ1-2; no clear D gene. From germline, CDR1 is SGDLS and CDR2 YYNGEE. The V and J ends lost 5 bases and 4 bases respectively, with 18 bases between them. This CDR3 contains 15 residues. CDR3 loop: CASSRTTVGGYGYTF. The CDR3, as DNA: TGTGCCAGCAGTCGTACAACCGTAGGAGGCTATGGCTACACCTTC.

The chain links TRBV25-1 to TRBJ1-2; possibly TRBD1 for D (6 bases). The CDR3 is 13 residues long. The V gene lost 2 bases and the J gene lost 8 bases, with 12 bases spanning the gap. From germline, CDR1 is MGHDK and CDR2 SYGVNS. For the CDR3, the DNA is TGTGCCAGCAGTGAACCTTCAGGGGACGGCTACACCTTC. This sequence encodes CASSEPSGDGYTF.

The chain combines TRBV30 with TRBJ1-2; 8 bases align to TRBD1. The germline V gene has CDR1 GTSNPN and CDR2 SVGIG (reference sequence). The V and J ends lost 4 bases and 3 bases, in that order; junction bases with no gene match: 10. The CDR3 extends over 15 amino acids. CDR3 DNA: TGTGCCTGGAACCTTGGGGACAGGCCATACTATGGCTACACCTTC. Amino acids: CAWNLGDRPYYGYTF.

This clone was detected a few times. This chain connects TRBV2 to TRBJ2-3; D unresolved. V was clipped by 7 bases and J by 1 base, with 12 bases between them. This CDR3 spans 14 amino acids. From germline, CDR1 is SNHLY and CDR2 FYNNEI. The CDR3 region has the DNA TGTGCCAGCAACTTCCTTAGTGGCACAGATACGCAGTATTTT. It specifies CASNFLSGTDTQYF.

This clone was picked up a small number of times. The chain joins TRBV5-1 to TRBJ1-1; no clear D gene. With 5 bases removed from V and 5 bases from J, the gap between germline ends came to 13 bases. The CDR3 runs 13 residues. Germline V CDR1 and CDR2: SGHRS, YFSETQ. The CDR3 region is CASRLKSETEAFF. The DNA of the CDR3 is TGCGCCAGCAGACTAAAGTCAGAAACTGAAGCTTTCTTT.

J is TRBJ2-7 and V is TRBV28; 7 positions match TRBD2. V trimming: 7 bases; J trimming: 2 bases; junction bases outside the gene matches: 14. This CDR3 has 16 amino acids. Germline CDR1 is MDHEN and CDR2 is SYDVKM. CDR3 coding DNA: TGTGCCAGCAACTTGCAATCGGCTAGCGGAACCTACGAGCAGTACTTC. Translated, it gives CASNLQSASGTYEQYF.

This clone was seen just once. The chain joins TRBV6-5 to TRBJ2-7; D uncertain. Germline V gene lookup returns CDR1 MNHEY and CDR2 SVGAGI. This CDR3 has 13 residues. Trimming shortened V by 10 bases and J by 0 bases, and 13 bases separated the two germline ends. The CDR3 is CATTGRSSYEQYF. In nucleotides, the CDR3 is TGTGCCACCACGGGTAGAAGCTCCTACGAGCAGTACTTC.

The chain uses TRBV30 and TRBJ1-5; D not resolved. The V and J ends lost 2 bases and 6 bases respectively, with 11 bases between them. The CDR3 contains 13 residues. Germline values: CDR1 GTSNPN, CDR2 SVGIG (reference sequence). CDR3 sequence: CAWSFPPSQPQHF. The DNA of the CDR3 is TGTGCCTGGAGTTTCCCCCCTAGTCAGCCCCAGCATTTT.

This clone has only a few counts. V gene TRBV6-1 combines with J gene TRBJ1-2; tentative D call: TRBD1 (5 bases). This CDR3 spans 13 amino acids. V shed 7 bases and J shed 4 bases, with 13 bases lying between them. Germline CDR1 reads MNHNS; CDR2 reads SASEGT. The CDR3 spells CASKETALYGYTF. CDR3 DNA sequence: TGTGCCAGCAAAGAGACAGCGCTCTATGGCTACACCTTC.

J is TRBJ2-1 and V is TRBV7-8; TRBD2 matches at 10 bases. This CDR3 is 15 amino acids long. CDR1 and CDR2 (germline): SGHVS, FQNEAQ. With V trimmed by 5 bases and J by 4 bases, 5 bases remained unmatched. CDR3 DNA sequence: TGTGCCAGCAGCGAGACTAGCGGGCGGTACAATGAGCAGTTCTTC. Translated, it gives CASSETSGRYNEQFF.

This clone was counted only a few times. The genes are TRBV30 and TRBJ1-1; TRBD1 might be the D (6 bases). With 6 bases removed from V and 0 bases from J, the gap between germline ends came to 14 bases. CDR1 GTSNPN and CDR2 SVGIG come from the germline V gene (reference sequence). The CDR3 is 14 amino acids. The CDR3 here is CACRGGAMNTEAFF. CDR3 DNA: TGTGCCTGCCGGGGGGGGGCCATGAACACTGAAGCTTTCTTT. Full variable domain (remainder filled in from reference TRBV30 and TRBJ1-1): SQTIHQWPATLVQPVGSPLSLECTVEGTSNPNLYWYRQAAGRGLQLLFYSVGIGQISSEVPQNLSASRPQDRQFILSSKKLLLSDSGFYLCACRGGAMNTEAFFGQGTRLTVV.

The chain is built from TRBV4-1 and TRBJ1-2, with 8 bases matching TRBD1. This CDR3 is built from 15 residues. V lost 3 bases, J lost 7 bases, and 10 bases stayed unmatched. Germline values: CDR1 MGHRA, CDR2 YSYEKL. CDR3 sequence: CASSQAGQGKLGYTF. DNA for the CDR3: TGCGCCAGCAGCCAGGCCGGACAGGGAAAACTTGGCTACACCTTC.

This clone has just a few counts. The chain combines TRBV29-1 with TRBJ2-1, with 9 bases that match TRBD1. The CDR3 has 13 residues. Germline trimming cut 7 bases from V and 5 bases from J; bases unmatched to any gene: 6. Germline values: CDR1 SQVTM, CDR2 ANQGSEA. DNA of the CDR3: TGCAGCGGGGGACAGGGTAATAACAATGAGCAGTTCTTC. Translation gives CSGGQGNNNEQFF.